Sequencing of this T cell receptor beta chain was carried out in a study of T cells in Graves' hyperthyroidism and ophthalmopathy. J was trimmed by 7 bases and V by 1 base; bases with no gene match: 17. The CDR3 consists of 18 residues. Germline CDR1 is MNHNS and CDR2 is SASEGT. Among ophthalmopathy patients, the Clinical Activity Score reached at least 3, the NOSPECS grade reached at least 4, and duration remained under 3 months. Clinical symptoms, serum thyroxine, TRAb, thyroid ultrasound and orbital computed tomography informed diagnoses. The PBMCs studied were ones that came from 10 ml fresh peripheral blood. The sample holds a few counts of this clonotype. Its antigen is undetermined. Study-wide results and limits: The model forecast ophthalmopathy, anticipating it by a median 6.5 months before onset.

RNA transcripts were the template for amplifying TCR beta CDR3 regions. In the first-round RT-PCR of the TCR CDR3, the HTBI primer set was used. TCRdb re-derived calls from the multiplex PCR reads in MiXCR, one entry per CDR3 protein. This sample has nearly 600,000 distinct CDR3 sequences, with approximately 15% found just once. This clonotype originated in a woman aged 18-29 years with Graves' ophthalmopathy. Sequencing was performed on blood. The J gene is TRBJ2-7, the V gene TRBV6-1, with 9 bases identical to TRBD1. The CDR3 coding sequence is TGTGCCAGCAGTGAAGGAGGGGGACAGGGCGGACTCGGATCAGAGCAGTACTTC. It encodes CASSEGGGQGGLGSEQYF.